This T cell receptor (beta chain) was captured by sequencing in a study of blood T cells in healthy people across ages (dated by TCRdb to the mid-2010s). About the full investigation: In model experiments, template switching captured about one uniquely barcoded TCR beta cDNA molecule for every two T cells. Using the same blood draw, the study looked at two additional independent replicas of 1 million unique cDNA reads for two donors, one aged 18 to 30 and the other aged 80 or older. Donors were grouped into four age groups: young (average about 15 years), middle-aged (roughly 38), aged (around 66) and long-lived (just over 80). Age-related changes in TCR beta repertoire diversity were measured in the study by deep sequencing normalized with unique cDNA molecular identifiers. The study at large found these results: There was a strong correlation between observed TCR beta diversity and the percentage of naive T cells measured by flow cytometry. Because donor CMV infection status was unknown, age-related changes in expanded clonotypes were potentially confounded. Since profiling was done on bulk unsorted PBMCs, naive and antigen-experienced compartments could not be conclusively compared. Observed TCR beta diversity per million T cells fell roughly linearly with age, and a significant reduction was already apparent by age roughly 40. Compared with the aged group, the long-lived group had more naive CD4+ T cells, fewer expanded clones and increased TCR diversity, a pattern suggesting age selection. Estimates of total diversity based on one million sequenced T cells were considered lower bounds and underestimates.

V has 2 bases trimmed and J has 0 bases trimmed; junction bases matching no gene number 10. CDR3 length: 18 amino acids, cysteine to phenylalanine. Just CDR3 DNA is preserved here, 54 bases in frame from base 1. CDR1 and CDR2, per the germline V gene, are MNHEY and SVGEGT. This clonotype was seen just once. Its antigen specificity is not known. Within one base of it there is no much larger clone, and no base qualities were kept. Library preparation employed 5' RACE. The listed sequencing device is Illumina HiSeq 2500. A second PCR of about 7 to 12 cycles was run with a J-beta primer mix and a sample-barcoded 5' primer. A template-switch 5' adaptor carrying 12 random nucleotides introduced a unique molecular identifier onto each TCR beta cDNA molecule. At least 2.5 million CDR3-containing paired-end reads were obtained from each sample. All of the RNA was converted into first-strand cDNA using the Mint cDNA synthesis kit, with a TRBC-specific oligonucleotide serving as the primer. All cDNA was treated with uracil-DNA glycosylase and then went through a first 18-cycle PCR with the universal primers M1SS and BC2_uni_R. The authors' analysis ran thus. For normalization, 1 million high-quality reads, each with a distinct molecular identifier, were randomly selected from each sample. Reads with shared molecular identifiers were discarded instead of being binned into consensus sequences. MiTCR, set to a Q25 quality threshold and the strictest error-elimination algorithm, was used for CDR3 identification, clonotype clustering and error correction. Lower-bound total TCR beta diversity was estimated with a nonparametric unseen species model using Euler transformation. TCRdb reprocessing: public reads trimmed at Q25 with fastp, clones called with MiXCR, in-frame beta chains kept. CDR3 protein duplicates are merged, each entry listing the most common genes and DNA. TCRdb's processing, not the authors' own work, is the source of the V and J calls. Within this sample are a few hundred thousand distinct CDR3 sequences, with about 27% of them counted one time only. The top ten clonotypes cover 3.6% of the sample.

Donors were 40 or so systemically healthy Caucasian individuals from Russia aged roughly 6 to 90 years. Each donor gave ten milliliters of peripheral blood, collected into EDTA-treated Vacutainer tubes. Ficoll-Paque density-gradient centrifugation was used to isolate PBMCs, with at least 6.5 million obtained per sample. Total RNA, at least 6 micrograms per sample, was extracted from PBMCs with Trizol reagent. For every donor, an aliquot of PBMCs went through flow cytometry to measure the percentages of naive CD45RAhigh/CD27high T cells. In addition, the sample was reused for a study of T cells of mothers and their children. That second publication adds: Donors were nine systemically healthy Caucasian individuals: three mothers and their six children. cDNA synthesis used all of the extracted RNA, with around 1.4 ug of RNA in each 15 ul reaction. In the second PCR, the M1S primer introduced both the sample barcodes and 2-4 random nucleotides. Each mother yielded over 9 million TCR beta CDR3 reads and each child about 3 million reads. In both related and unrelated pairs, thymic selection shapes the output of TCR recombination in a similar way, with inherited differences having only a minor effect. Normalized repertoire overlap was always found to be slightly, but never significantly, higher in related mother-child pairs than in unrelated mother-child pairs. With a sensitivity of approximately 100 clones per million clonotypes, no persistent microchimeric T cell clones were detected. To look for features that set related mother-child pairs apart from unrelated individuals, the researchers ran deep NGS to compare the TCR beta repertoires of mothers and children. On average, the children were 11 +/- 4 years old, while the mothers were 40 +/- 4 years old. After adapter ligation was performed with NEBNext reagents, the libraries were sequenced on an Illumina HiSeq 2000 with 100+100 nt paired-end reads. To avoid cross-contamination, the mother libraries and the child libraries were prepared a month apart and sequenced in separate runs. Between 500,000 and 2,000,000 distinct TCR beta clonotypes were identified per donor. Naive TCR beta clonotypes were estimated from low-frequency clonotypes matched to each donor's FACS-determined naive share, without sorting.

The source of this sequence is a boy aged 2-9 years in good health. Input material: blood. Recombination joined TRBV6-2 or TRBV6-3 with TRBJ2-7; TRBD2 aligns with 10 central bases. The CDR3 region: CASSYAASGSRNSYEQYF. The DNA is TGTGCCAGCAGTTACGCCGCTAGCGGGAGTCGAAACTCCTACGAGCAGTACTTC.